A selection of T cell receptor beta chains follows, all from one sample in a study of T cells expressing NK-cell markers. TCRdb re-called the 5' RACE reads; every CDR3 protein appears as one record, without DNA. Its table lists 550,000 to 600,000 distinct CDR3 sequences. The material sequenced was blood T cells: a sorted CD56 or NKG2C T cell subset, CD4+ or CD8+ T cells, or bulk PBMC T cells (not recorded which). These receptor sequences come from a man between 18 and 29 years old in good health. Both conserved end residues are part of each CDR3.

j_gene,len,v_gene,CDR3aa
TRBJ2-3,16,TRBV12-3/TRBV12-4,CASKGGETDSTDTQYF
TRBJ2-7,13,TRBV6-2/TRBV6-3,CASSGTSPYEQYF
TRBJ2-3,15,TRBV11-2,CASSLYGLATDTQYF
TRBJ1-4,15,TRBV9,CASSDGIGIGEKLFF
TRBJ2-5,14,TRBV4-3,CASSRLASEETQYF
TRBJ2-1,22,TRBV14,CASSQELLPTSGRIVGYNEQFF
TRBJ1-4,16,TRBV6-1,CASSRRQGPVHEKLFF
TRBJ2-1,16,TRBV13,CASSKTNDRSLDEQFF
TRBJ1-4,14,TRBV5-4,CASSPGVQSEKLFF
TRBJ2-5,15,TRBV5-1,CARNWDRRYQETQYF
TRBJ2-3,16,TRBV10-3,CAISEKTSGSTDTQYF
TRBJ2-7,17,TRBV5-1,CASSLEASGRAGIEQYF
TRBJ2-3,16,TRBV19,CASSTPQGAGTDTQYF
TRBJ1-1,14,TRBV29-1,CSVPKGGLDTEAFF
TRBJ2-1,14,TRBV5-6,CASSPRLVKTEQFF
TRBJ2-7,13,TRBV5-1,CASETGHGDEQYF
TRBJ1-2,15,TRBV28,CASSLLEESNYGYTF
TRBJ2-3,16,TRBV12-3/TRBV12-4,CASIPAAGVGTDTQYF
TRBJ2-5,17,TRBV4-3,CASSQDLSGMAQETQYF
TRBJ2-3,15,TRBV5-1,CASSSSGRVSDTQYF
TRBJ2-1,17,TRBV3-1,CASSLWVGGGPGNEQFF
TRBJ2-3,16,TRBV9,CASSVDSSGSADTQYF
TRBJ2-1,14,TRBV2,CASRQTGGSNEQFF
TRBJ2-2,14,TRBV5-1,CASSLVGVTGELFF
TRBJ2-2,15,TRBV5-1,CASSMGLAGSGELFF
TRBJ2-3,13,TRBV20-1,CSVLGAGSDTQYF
TRBJ2-1,14,TRBV28,CASSLAGLENEQFF
TRBJ2-5,16,TRBV10-1,CASSELSGSSQETQYF
TRBJ2-1,11,TRBV6-6,CPIGRVNEQFF
TRBJ2-6,14,TRBV5-1,CASSSQSGANVLTF
TRBJ2-1,18,TRBV6-5,CASSYSIGSSGGYNEQFF
TRBJ2-3,15,TRBV3-1,CASSQAIYSTDTQYF
TRBJ2-3,13,TRBV15,CATIVRGTDTQYF
TRBJ1-5,13,TRBV18,CASSLAPTEPQHF
TRBJ2-2,14,TRBV6-1,CASSRTNTRGELFF
TRBJ1-2,13,TRBV7-9,CASSLRPQGGYTF